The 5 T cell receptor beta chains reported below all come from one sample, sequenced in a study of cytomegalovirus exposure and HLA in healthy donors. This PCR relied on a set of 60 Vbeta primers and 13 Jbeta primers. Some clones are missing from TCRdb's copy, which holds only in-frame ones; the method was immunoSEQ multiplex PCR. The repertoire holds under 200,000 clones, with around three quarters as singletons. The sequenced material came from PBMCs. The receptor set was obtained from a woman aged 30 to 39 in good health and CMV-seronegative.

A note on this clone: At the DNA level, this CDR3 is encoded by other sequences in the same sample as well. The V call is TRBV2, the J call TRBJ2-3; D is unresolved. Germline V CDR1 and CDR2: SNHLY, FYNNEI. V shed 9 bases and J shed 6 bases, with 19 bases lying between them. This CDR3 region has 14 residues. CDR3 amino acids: CASSPGEPPDTQYF. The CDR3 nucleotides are TGTGCCAGTAGTCCCGGAGAGCCTCCGGATACGCAGTATTTT.

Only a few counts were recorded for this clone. The CDR3 is CASSPSGTLPGYTF. CDR3 nucleotides: TGTGCCAGCAGCCCGTCCGGGACACTCCCTGGCTACACCTTC. The rearrangement links TRBV7-2 to TRBJ1-2; a weak D match, TRBD1 (6 bases). The ends were cut back, 5 bases at V and 7 bases at J, with 17 bases in the middle. The CDR3 contains 14 residues. Germline CDR1 reads SGHTA; CDR2 reads FQGNSA.

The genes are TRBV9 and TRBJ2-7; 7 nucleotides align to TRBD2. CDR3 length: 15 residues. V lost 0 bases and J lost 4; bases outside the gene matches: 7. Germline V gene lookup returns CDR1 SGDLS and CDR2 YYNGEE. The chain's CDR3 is CASSVEASGKYEQYF. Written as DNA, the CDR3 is TGTGCCAGCAGCGTAGAAGCTAGCGGAAAGTACGAGCAGTACTTC. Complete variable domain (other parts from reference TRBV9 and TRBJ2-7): DSGVTQTPKHLITATGQRVTLRCSPRSGDLSVYWYQQSLDQGLQFLIQYYNGEERAKGNILERFSAQQFPDLHSELNLSSLELGDSALYFCASSVEASGKYEQYFGPGTRLTVT.

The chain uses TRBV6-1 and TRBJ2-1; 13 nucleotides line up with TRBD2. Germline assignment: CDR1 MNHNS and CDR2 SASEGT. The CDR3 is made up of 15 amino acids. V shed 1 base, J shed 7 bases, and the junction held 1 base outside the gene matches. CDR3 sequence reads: CASSEGTSGGNEQFF. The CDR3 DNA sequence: TGTGCCAGCAGTGAAGGGACTAGCGGGGGTAATGAGCAGTTCTTC.

Here the CDR3 DNA reads TGTGCCAGCAGCTATCCGGGAAACCAAGAGACCCAGTACTTC. This codes for CASSYPGNQETQYF. J is TRBJ2-5 and V is TRBV7-2; perhaps TRBD2 as D (5 bases). Trimming took 4 bases from V and 0 from J, leaving 9 bases between them. Germline loops: CDR1 SGHTA, CDR2 FQGNSA. There are 14 residues in the CDR3.